This T cell receptor (beta chain) came from a study of Ad26.COV2.S vaccination and SARS-CoV-2 variants. About the research overall: By the intramuscular route, Ad26.COV2.S was given once, or twice 56 days apart.

Findings and limits, study-wide: Post-vaccination breadth of spike-specific CD8+ and CD4+ T cell responses was reportedly substantial.

Sequencing used immunoSEQ multiplex PCR; TCRdb keeps in-frame clones, though not all of them. The sample gives 380,000 or so clones, 85% to 90% of which show up once; just under 5% is in the top ten. The CDR3 consists of 12 residues. The V end was cut by 2 bases, the J end by 6 bases, with 8 bases between. The germline gives CDR1 MDHEN, CDR2 SYDVKM. Treatment noted: some 20 received Ad26.COV2.S at low or high dose, single or two shots; about 5 received placebo; per-sample allocation not given. Material that was analyzed had been drawn on day 63 after the first vaccine or placebo injection. Spike of the Wuhan-strain SARS-CoV-2 was expressed by an Ad26 vector, which formed the vaccine. Points on this clone: Its antigen is unknown.

The TCR comes from a person aged 18-65 years who received the Ad26.COV2.S COVID-19 vaccine or a placebo. The specimen was peripheral blood, collected in a trial of Ad26.COV2.S vaccine versus placebo. The gene calls are TRBV28 and TRBJ2-7; D gene uncertain. The CDR3 DNA is TGTGCCAGCAGTTTAGGTCTCCTCGAGCAGTACTTC. Residues: CASSLGLLEQYF.